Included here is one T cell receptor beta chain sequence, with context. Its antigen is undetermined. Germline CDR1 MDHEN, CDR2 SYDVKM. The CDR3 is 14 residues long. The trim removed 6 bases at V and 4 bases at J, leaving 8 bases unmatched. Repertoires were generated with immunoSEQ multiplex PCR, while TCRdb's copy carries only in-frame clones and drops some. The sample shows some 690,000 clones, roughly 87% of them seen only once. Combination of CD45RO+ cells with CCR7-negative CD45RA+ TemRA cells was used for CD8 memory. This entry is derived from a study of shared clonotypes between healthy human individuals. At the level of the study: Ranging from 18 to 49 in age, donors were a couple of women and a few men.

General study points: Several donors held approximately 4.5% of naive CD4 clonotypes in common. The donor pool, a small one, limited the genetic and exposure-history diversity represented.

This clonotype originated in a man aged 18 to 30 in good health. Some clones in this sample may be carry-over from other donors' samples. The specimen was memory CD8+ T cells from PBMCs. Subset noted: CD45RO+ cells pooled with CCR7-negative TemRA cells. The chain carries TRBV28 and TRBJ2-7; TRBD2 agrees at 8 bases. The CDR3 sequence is CASRRGLAQYEQYF. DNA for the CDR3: TGTGCCAGCAGGAGAGGACTAGCCCAATACGAGCAGTACTTC.